This T cell receptor (beta chain) derives from a study of identical twins. The study, taken as a whole, reports: Beta clonotypes that were abundant in cord blood contained fewer insertions, a pattern absent from memory repertoires. Compared with unrelated sharing, twin-shared out-of-frame alpha sequences had more low-probability sequences.

For this clonotype: The antigen is not known.

cDNA molecules carried unique molecular identifiers, and template switching added a universal primer site. TCRdb re-called the 5' RACE reads through MiXCR, storing one row per CDR3 protein. The sample records fewer than 250,000 distinct CDR3 sequences, around a tenth being singletons. Per the germline V gene, CDR1 is LGHDT and CDR2 is YNNKEL (reference sequence). The ends were cut back, 4 bases at V and 3 bases at J, with 7 bases in the middle. This CDR3 has 12 amino acids. The chain is built from TRBV3-1 and TRBJ2-7; the D is unclear. The sample comprised memory (CD45RO+) T cells sorted from blood. The TCR was taken from a woman aged 18-29 years in good health. The DNA for the CDR3 is TGTGCCAGCAGCCGCCTAAACTACGAGCAGTACTTC. Protein sequence: CASSRLNYEQYF.